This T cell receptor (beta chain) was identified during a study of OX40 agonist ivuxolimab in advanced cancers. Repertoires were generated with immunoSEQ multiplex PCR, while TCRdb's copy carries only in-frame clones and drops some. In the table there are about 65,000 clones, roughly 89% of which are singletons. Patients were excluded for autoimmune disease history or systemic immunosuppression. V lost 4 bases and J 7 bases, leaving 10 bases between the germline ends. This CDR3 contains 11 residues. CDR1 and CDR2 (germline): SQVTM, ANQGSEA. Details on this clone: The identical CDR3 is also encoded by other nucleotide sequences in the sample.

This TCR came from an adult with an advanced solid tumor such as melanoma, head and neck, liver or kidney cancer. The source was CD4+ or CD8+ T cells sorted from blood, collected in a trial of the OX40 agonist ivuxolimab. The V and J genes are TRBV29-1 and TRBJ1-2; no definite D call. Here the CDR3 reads CSVVGGSGYTF. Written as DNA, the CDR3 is TGCAGCGTTGTTGGAGGGTCTGGCTACACCTTC.